These 9 T cell receptor beta chains share one sample of origin, sequenced in a study of blood T cell repertoires in COVID-19. The data were produced by immunoSEQ multiplex PCR, yet TCRdb's version contains in-frame clones alone and is incomplete. The data hold tens of thousands of clones, with roughly 80% observed a single time. The sequencing sample was made of peripheral blood. The receptors originated from a human donor in a cohort sampled during active COVID-19.

The V gene is TRBV28, the J gene TRBJ2-3; possibly TRBD2 for D (6 bases). CDR1 and CDR2 from the germline V gene are MDHEN and SYDVKM. CDR3 length: 15 residues. V was clipped by 1 base and J by 3 bases, with 11 bases between them. The CDR3 nucleotides are TGTGCCAGCAGTTTATCCGACGGGAGAACAGATACGCAGTATTTT. Residues: CASSLSDGRTDTQYF. Combining the CDR3 with reference TRBV28 and TRBJ2-3 gives the whole variable domain DVKVTQSSRYLVKRTGEKVFLECVQDMDHENMFWYRQDPGLGLRLIYFSYDVKMKEKGDIPEGYSVSREKKERFSLILESASTNQTSMYLCASSLSDGRTDTQYFGPGTRLTVL.

The chain is built from TRBV5-4 and TRBJ2-7, with D perhaps TRBD2 (5 bases). Germline CDR1 and CDR2: SGHNT and YYREEE (reference sequence). V was clipped by 2 bases and J by 3 bases, with 6 bases between them. CDR3 length equals 12 residues. CDR3 nucleotide sequence: TGTGCCAGCAGCTTTCGGGGCTACGAGCAGTACTTC. Translation gives CASSFRGYEQYF. Filled out from reference TRBV5-4 and TRBJ2-7, the complete variable domain reads ETGVTQSPTHLIKTRGQQVTLRCSSQSGHNTVSWYQQALGQGPQFIFQYYREEENGRGNFPPRFSGLQFPNYSSELNVNALELDDSALYLCASSFRGYEQYFGPGTRLTVT.

V usage is TRBV5-4 and J usage is TRBJ2-7; possible D gene TRBD2, 7 bases. This CDR3 region has 15 residues. V was shortened by 4 bases and J by 1 base, with 15 bases between the two germline ends. Germline values: CDR1 SGHNT, CDR2 YYREEE (reference sequence). The CDR3 sequence is CASSPQRGGSYEQYF. CDR3 DNA: TGTGCCAGCAGCCCCCAAAGGGGGGGGTCCTACGAGCAGTACTTC.

This clone was seen ten or more times. The CDR3 reads CASSVPPGQSGTEQFF. The CDR3 DNA sequence: TGCGCCAGCAGCGTCCCCCCGGGACAGTCTGGAACAGAGCAGTTCTTC. J is TRBJ2-1 and V is TRBV5-1; TRBD1 matches at 7 bases. The junction had 17 bases not matched to a gene; V was cut back by 4 bases and J by 10 bases. The CDR3 totals 16 residues. CDR1 and CDR2 (germline): SGHRS, YFSETQ.

Judged by abundance, this clone is medium-sized. The gene calls are TRBV13 and TRBJ2-7; TRBD2 is a possible D gene (5 bases). CDR3 length equals 15 residues. Germline V lookup: CDR1 PRHDT, CDR2 FYEKMQ (reference sequence). Trimming removed 5 bases from V and 5 bases from J, with 19 bases in between. The CDR3 DNA follows: TGTGCCAGCAGCCACGGGGAGAGATTGCACCACGAGCAGTACTTC. Its translation is CASSHGERLHHEQYF.

The chain employs TRBV18 and TRBJ1-1, with D unresolved. This CDR3 has 13 residues. With 0 bases removed from V and 8 bases from J, the gap between germline ends came to 10 bases. The V gene's germline CDR1 is KGHSH and CDR2 LQKENI. The CDR3 coding sequence is TGTGCCAGCTCACCACCTCCGGGAGCCGAAGCTTTCTTT. It encodes CASSPPPGAEAFF.

The V gene is TRBV5-1, the J gene TRBJ2-5, with TRBD2 matching 7 bases. There are 11 residues in the CDR3. Germline values: CDR1 SGHRS, CDR2 YFSETQ. J was trimmed by 7 bases and V by 6 bases; bases with no gene match: 3. CDR3 sequence: CASTPGGTQYF. CDR3 nucleotide sequence: TGCGCCAGCACACCGGGGGGGACCCAGTACTTC.

The rearrangement links TRBV7-9 to TRBJ2-2; no clear D. The ends were cut back, 5 bases at V and 7 bases at J, with 29 bases in the middle. Germline CDR1 reads SEHNR; CDR2 reads FQNEAQ (reference sequence). The CDR3 sequence is 19 residues long. The CDR3 DNA is TGTGCCAGCAGCCCCCAGCTTGGTTCCGGTCCTCAGGTCATCGGGGAGCTGTTTTTT. This translates into CASSPQLGSGPQVIGELFF. The whole variable domain, remainder taken from reference TRBV7-9 and TRBJ2-2, is DTGVSQNPRHKITKRGQNVTFRCDPISEHNRLYWYRQTLGQGPEFLTYFQNEAQLEKSRLLSDRFSAERPKGSFSTLEIQRTEQGDSAMYLCASSPQLGSGPQVIGELFFGEGSRLTVL.

The chain couples TRBV5-5 to TRBJ2-7, with TRBD1 matching 8 bases. This CDR3 has 15 residues. The trim removed 2 bases at V and 1 base at J, leaving 5 bases unmatched. The germline CDR1 and CDR2 sequences are SGHKS and YYEKEE (reference sequence). The CDR3 DNA reads as TGTGCCAGCAGCTTAACTGGACAGGGTTCCTACGAGCAGTACTTC. Residues: CASSLTGQGSYEQYF.